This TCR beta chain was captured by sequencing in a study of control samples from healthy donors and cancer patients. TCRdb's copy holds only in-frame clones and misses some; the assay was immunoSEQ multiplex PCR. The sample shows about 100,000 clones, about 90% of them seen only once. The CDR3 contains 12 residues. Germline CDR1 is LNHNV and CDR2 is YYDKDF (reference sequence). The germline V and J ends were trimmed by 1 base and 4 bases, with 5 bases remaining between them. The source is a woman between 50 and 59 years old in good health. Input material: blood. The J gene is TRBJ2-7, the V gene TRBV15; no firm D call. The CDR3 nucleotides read TGTGCCACCAGCAGAGTGAGTTACGAGCAGTACTTC. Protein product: CATSRVSYEQYF.